One sample yielded the 30 T cell receptor beta chains listed below, sequenced in a study of identical twins. Via MiXCR, TCRdb re-called the 5' RACE reads, giving one row per CDR3 protein. The sample shows hundreds of thousands of distinct CDR3 sequences, around a tenth of them seen only once. The sequenced sample consisted of memory (CD45RO+) T cells sorted from blood. The receptors were gathered from a woman between 18 and 29 years old in good health.

V gene TRBV6-5 combines with J gene TRBJ2-5; TRBD1 matches 9 bases. V dropped 2 bases and J dropped 5; count of bases not matched to a gene: 9. Germline V gene data show CDR1 as MNHEY and CDR2 as SVGAGI. The CDR3 runs to 16 residues. The CDR3 region is CASSYTLGTGWETQYF. CDR3 in DNA: TGTGCCAGCAGTTACACTCTAGGGACAGGGTGGGAGACCCAGTACTTC.

A few counts support this clonotype. This chain uses TRBV6-1 with TRBJ1-1; D remains ambiguous. Trimming cost V 1 base and J 4 bases, with 7 bases left between them. Germline V gives CDR1 MNHNS, CDR2 SASEGT. The CDR3 is 13 amino acids. CDR3 DNA sequence: TGTGCCAGCAGTGAAGTTGTGGGCACTGAAGCTTTCTTT. This sequence encodes CASSEVVGTEAFF.

This clonotype was observed at least ten times. The gene calls are TRBV5-1 and TRBJ2-3, with 8 bases lining up with TRBD2. Trimming at V came to 2 bases and at J to 6 bases, leaving 5 bases not matched to a gene. Germline lookup yields CDR1 SGHRS and CDR2 YFSETQ. This CDR3 is 14 amino acids long. CDR3 loop: CASSFNGGEDTQYF. CDR3 in DNA: TGCGCCAGCAGCTTTAACGGGGGGGAGGATACGCAGTATTTT. Full variable domain (missing parts from reference TRBV5-1 and TRBJ2-3): KAGVTQTPRYLIKTRGQQVTLSCSPISGHRSVSWYQQTPGQGLQFLFEYFSETQRNKGNFPGRFSGRQFSNSRSEMNVSTLELGDSALYLCASSFNGGEDTQYFGPGTRLTVL.

This clonotype was detected only a few times. CDR3 residues: CSAATSRETQYF. Here the CDR3 DNA reads TGCAGTGCCGCGACTAGCAGGGAGACCCAGTACTTC. This sequence joins TRBV20-1 and TRBJ2-5; TRBD2 aligns across 7 bases. The germline CDR1 and CDR2 sequences are DFQATT and SNEGSKA (reference sequence). This CDR3 spans 12 amino acids. With V trimmed by 6 bases and J by 5 bases, 6 bases remained unmatched.

The V gene is TRBV2, the J gene TRBJ2-1; D gene ambiguous. V was cut by 7 bases and J by 7 bases, with 5 bases left in between. Germline CDR1 is SNHLY and CDR2 is FYNNEI. This CDR3 has 10 amino acids. DNA of the CDR3: TGTGCCAGCAATCAGAATGAGCAGTTCTTC. It codes for CASNQNEQFF.

The chain is built from TRBV11-2 and TRBJ1-2; TRBD1 might be the D (5 bases). From germline, CDR1 is SGHAT and CDR2 FQNNGV. V lost 5 bases to trimming and J lost 8 bases, with 15 bases between them. CDR3 length: 13 residues. The CDR3 loop reads CASSPRRGSGYTF. The DNA of the CDR3 is TGTGCCAGCAGCCCACGACGGGGGAGCGGCTACACCTTC.

The chain has TRBV19 and TRBJ2-3, with 9 bases that match TRBD2. Trimming removed 3 bases from V and 2 bases from J; junction bases left unmatched: 3. The length of the CDR3 is 15 residues. Germline V lookup: CDR1 LNHDA, CDR2 SQIVND (reference sequence). CDR3 sequence: CASSIGGRVTDTQYF. The DNA of the CDR3 is TGTGCCAGTAGTATTGGCGGGAGGGTCACAGATACGCAGTATTTT.

In its sample, this clonotype was seen many times. The chain links TRBV5-5 to TRBJ2-7, with D perhaps matching TRBD2 (6 bases). This CDR3 has 13 residues. V lost 3 bases, J lost 5 bases, and 12 bases lay in between. Germline CDR1 reads SGHKS; CDR2 reads YYEKEE (reference sequence). CDR3 loop: CASSYGTYNEQYF. In DNA form, the CDR3 reads TGTGCCAGCAGCTACGGGACTTACAACGAGCAGTACTTC.

The chain couples TRBV6-5 to TRBJ2-7; D assignment may be TRBD1 or TRBD2 (5 bases each). Trimming removed 0 bases from V and 5 bases from J, with 8 bases in between. From germline, CDR1 is MNHEY and CDR2 SVGAGI. The CDR3 has 13 residues. CDR3 sequence: CASSYSGEDEQYF. Written as DNA, the CDR3 is TGTGCCAGCAGTTACTCGGGGGAAGACGAGCAGTACTTC.

This clonotype was detected many times. The J gene is TRBJ2-3, the V gene TRBV7-9; 10 positions agree with TRBD1. The CDR3 has 16 amino acids. Germline CDR1 reads SEHNR; CDR2 reads FQNEAQ (reference sequence). V trimming: 1 base; J trimming: 3 bases; junction bases outside the gene matches: 4. The CDR3 coding sequence is TGTGCCAGCAGCTTAGTAAGGACAGGGGGAACAGATACGCAGTATTTT. Protein sequence: CASSLVRTGGTDTQYF.

In its sample, this clonotype was seen a few times. V is TRBV6-2 or TRBV6-3 and J is TRBJ2-7; possibly TRBD1 for D (5 bases). This CDR3 has 13 amino acids. Germline CDR1 is MNHEY and CDR2 is SVGEGT. The V end lost 2 bases, the J end lost 4 bases, and 9 bases lay between the germline ends. The CDR3 sequence: CASSYQGLYEQYF. DNA for the CDR3: TGTGCCAGCAGTTACCAGGGTTTATACGAGCAGTACTTC.

This clonotype was counted only a few times. The chain carries TRBV20-1 and TRBJ1-5; maybe TRBD1 (5 bases). CDR1 is DFQATT and CDR2 is SNEGSKA in the germline V gene (reference sequence). The CDR3 is made up of 17 amino acids. Trimming removed 5 bases at V and 1 base at J, with 21 bases between. DNA for the CDR3: TGCAGTGCTGCCTTGGGGGGAAATATATGGAGCAATCAGCCCCAGCATTTT. This gives the protein CSAALGGNIWSNQPQHF.

This clonotype has a count of ten or more. The rearrangement uses TRBV29-1 and TRBJ2-5, with 8 bases identical to TRBD1. Germline V gene data show CDR1 as SQVTM and CDR2 as ANQGSEA. The CDR3 sequence is 12 residues long. V was pared by 6 bases and J by 4 bases, with 4 bases of the junction left unmatched. The CDR3: CSVLDRGETQYF. CDR3 sequence (DNA): TGCAGCGTCCTCGACAGGGGAGAGACCCAGTACTTC. Together with reference TRBV29-1 and TRBJ2-5, the CDR3 gives the full variable domain: SAVISQKPSRDICQRGTSLTIQCQVDSQVTMMFWYRQQPGQSLTLIATANQGSEATYESGFVIDKFPISRPNLTFSTLTVSNMSPEDSSIYLCSVLDRGETQYFGPGTRLLVL.

V usage is TRBV3-1 and J usage is TRBJ1-2, with D perhaps matching TRBD1 (6 bases). Germline assignment: CDR1 LGHDT and CDR2 YNNKEL (reference sequence). This CDR3 has 15 residues. V was clipped by 4 bases and J by 7 bases, with 19 bases between them. The CDR3 DNA follows: TGTGCCAGCAGCCCCCGGACGGGGGGGGCGTCTGGCTACACCTTC. Translation: CASSPRTGGASGYTF. Full variable domain (rest looked up from reference TRBV3-1 and TRBJ1-2): DTAVSQTPKYLVTQMGNDKSIKCEQNLGHDTMYWYKQDSKKFLKIMFSYNNKELIINETVPNRFSPKSPDKAHLNLHINSLELGDSAVYFCASSPRTGGASGYTFGSGTRLTVV.

This clonotype was observed a few times. The genes are TRBV9 and TRBJ1-2; TRBD1 aligns across 7 bases. V was clipped by 2 bases and J by 0 bases; unmatched bases: 4. Germline V lookup: CDR1 SGDLS, CDR2 YYNGEE. The CDR3 is 15 amino acids. CDR3 in amino acids: CASSVETGSNYGYTF. CDR3 DNA: TGTGCCAGCAGCGTCGAGACAGGGTCTAACTATGGCTACACCTTC.

This clonotype occurred many times. V gene TRBV20-1 combines with J gene TRBJ2-4; TRBD2 matches at 8 bases. This CDR3 has 14 residues. Per germline, CDR1 DFQATT and CDR2 SNEGSKA (reference sequence). The trim removed 3 bases at V and 4 bases at J, leaving 5 bases unmatched. In DNA form, the CDR3 reads TGCAGTGCTAGTTACGGGACTAGTAAAAACATTCAGTACTTC. This codes for CSASYGTSKNIQYF.

This clonotype was detected only a few times. The chain uses TRBV20-1 and TRBJ2-1; a possible D gene is TRBD1 (6 bases). CDR3 length: 12 amino acids. Trimming removed 5 bases from V and 6 bases from J, with 11 bases in between. CDR1 and CDR2 from the germline V gene are DFQATT and SNEGSKA (reference sequence). The CDR3 sequence: CSAEGQINEQFF. The DNA of the CDR3 is TGCAGTGCTGAAGGACAGATCAATGAGCAGTTCTTC.

This chain connects TRBV30 to TRBJ2-1; TRBD2 matches 7 bases. The CDR3 extends over 15 amino acids. The trim removed 4 bases at V and 4 bases at J, leaving 10 bases unmatched. Germline V gene data show CDR1 as GTSNPN and CDR2 as SVGIG (reference sequence). CDR3 in amino acids: CAWKAGWRPYNEQFF. In nucleotides, the CDR3 is TGTGCCTGGAAAGCGGGGTGGAGGCCTTACAATGAGCAGTTCTTC.

This clonotype was seen repeatedly, ten times or more. The chain employs TRBV7-6 and TRBJ1-5, with TRBD1 as a possible D gene (5 bases). Germline CDR1 SGHVS, CDR2 FNYEAQ. The CDR3 covers 14 residues. Trimming pared 1 base from V and 3 bases from J, leaving 7 bases between. The CDR3 spells CASSLGGPNQPQHF. The CDR3, as DNA: TGTGCCAGCAGCTTAGGGGGCCCCAATCAGCCCCAGCATTTT.

This rearrangement joins TRBV20-1 to TRBJ1-2; D is unresolved. The CDR3 loop spans 14 amino acids. Looked up from germline, CDR1 is DFQATT and CDR2 is SNEGSKA (reference sequence). V lost 2 bases to trimming and J lost 0 bases, with 10 bases between them. Here the CDR3 reads CSARPPQSNYGYTF. In DNA, the CDR3 is TGCAGTGCTAGACCCCCACAGTCTAACTATGGCTACACCTTC.

The J gene is TRBJ2-1, the V gene TRBV10-3; no definite D call. The CDR3 totals 12 residues. V was pared by 3 bases and J by 7 bases, with 7 bases between. CDR1 and CDR2 (germline): ENHRY, SYGVKD. This chain's CDR3 is CAISEWENEQFF. CDR3 in DNA: TGTGCCATCAGTGAATGGGAAAATGAGCAGTTCTTC.

The V gene is TRBV20-1, the J gene TRBJ2-3, with 14 bases matching TRBD2. This CDR3 comprises 17 residues. CDR1 and CDR2 (germline): DFQATT, SNEGSKA (reference sequence). With V trimmed by 5 bases and J by 0 bases, 7 bases remained unmatched. DNA for the CDR3: TGCAGTGCTCGCAGGACTAGCGGGAGGCGGAGCACAGATACGCAGTATTTT. Amino acid sequence: CSARRTSGRRSTDTQYF.

CDR3 DNA sequence: TGTGCCAGCAGCTGGGGGCGCCGCACGGGAGAGACCCAGTACTTC. Its translation is CASSWGRRTGETQYF. The chain links TRBV5-6 to TRBJ2-5, with D tentatively TRBD1 (6 bases). The V end was cut by 3 bases, the J end by 4 bases, with 16 bases between. The germline CDR1 and CDR2 sequences are SGHDT and YYEEEE. This CDR3 spans 15 amino acids.

The sample holds many counts of this clonotype. This chain connects TRBV20-1 to TRBJ1-1; 7 positions agree with TRBD1. V lost 0 bases, J lost 1 base, and 5 bases stayed unmatched. The CDR3 length is 15 residues. The germline V gene has CDR1 DFQATT and CDR2 SNEGSKA (reference sequence). The CDR3 coding sequence is TGCAGTGCTAGAGAGAATAGACAGGGGAACACTGAAGCTTTCTTT. This codes for CSARENRQGNTEAFF.

In its sample, this clonotype was seen a few times. V is TRBV6-1 and J is TRBJ1-5, with D possibly matching TRBD1 (5 bases). Per germline, CDR1 MNHNS and CDR2 SASEGT. CDR3 size: 15 residues. Trimming took 6 bases from V and 0 from J, leaving 12 bases between them. The CDR3 DNA follows: TGTGCCAGCAGGATAGACAGTTATAGCAATCAGCCCCAGCATTTT. This encodes CASRIDSYSNQPQHF.

This clonotype occurred a few times. The rearrangement joins TRBV24-1 to TRBJ2-1; 13 nucleotides match TRBD2. This CDR3 spans 18 amino acids. The germline V gene has CDR1 KGHDR and CDR2 SFDVKD. Trimming took 2 bases from V and 9 from J; bases not matched to a gene: 12. CDR3 nucleotide sequence: TGTGCCACCAGTGATTCCACCCCAACTAGCGGGAGGGAGCCTGAGCAGTTCTTC. As protein: CATSDSTPTSGREPEQFF.

The gene calls are TRBV19 and TRBJ2-1, with TRBD1 matching 9 bases. The CDR3 is 17 residues long. Germline V gives CDR1 LNHDA, CDR2 SQIVND (reference sequence). J gave up 7 bases and V 4 bases, and 14 bases lay outside the gene matches. The CDR3 spells CASSTYRDRARENEQFF. The CDR3 coding sequence is TGTGCCAGTAGTACCTACCGGGACAGGGCGCGAGAGAATGAGCAGTTCTTC. Full variable domain (missing parts from reference TRBV19 and TRBJ2-1): DGGITQSPKYLFRKEGQNVTLSCEQNLNHDAMYWYRQDPGQGLRLIYYSQIVNDFQKGDIAEGYSVSREKKESFPLTVTSAQKNPTAFYLCASSTYRDRARENEQFFGPGTRLTVL.

This clonotype has only one observation. J is TRBJ2-3 and V is TRBV20-1, with D perhaps TRBD2 (5 bases). Germline V lookup: CDR1 DFQATT, CDR2 SNEGSKA (reference sequence). The CDR3 is 14 residues long. Between the trimmed V and J ends, which lost 1 base and 2 bases, there was a span of 10 bases. DNA of the CDR3: TGCAGTGCTAGAGTTGGCGGGTCCACAGATACGCAGTATTTT. Protein: CSARVGGSTDTQYF.

This clonotype has just a few counts. V gene TRBV18 combines with J gene TRBJ2-3; 7 bases agree with TRBD1. V lost 0 bases and J lost 3; bases outside the gene matches: 3. Germline V gene sequence: CDR1 KGHSH, CDR2 LQKENI. The CDR3 runs to 15 residues. The CDR3 DNA sequence: TGTGCCAGCTCACCACCGAACAGGGGTACAGATACGCAGTATTTT. It is translated as CASSPPNRGTDTQYF.

Of note for this clonotype: One junction end disagrees with the germline gene, perhaps due to a read error. The V gene is TRBV5-6, the J gene TRBJ2-7, with D tentatively TRBD2 (6 bases). The CDR3 totals 13 residues. Germline CDR1 and CDR2: SGHDT and YYEEEE. The CDR3 coding sequence is TGTGCCATCAGCCGGGGGATTCTCTACGAGCAGTACTTC. Its protein product is CAISRGILYEQYF.